These 26 T cell receptor beta chains came from one sample sequenced in a study of identical twins. Using its own MiXCR run on the 5' RACE reads, TCRdb lists one record per CDR3 protein. The sample has more than 1.5 million distinct CDR3 sequences; around 33% are singletons. The source material was cord blood. These receptors were obtained from a newborn girl in good health.

This chain links TRBV4-2 with TRBJ2-2; D remains ambiguous. The CDR3 totals 15 residues. V lost 5 bases and J lost 1, with 11 bases in between. The germline V gene has CDR1 LGHNA and CDR2 YNFKEQ. CDR3 DNA: TGTGCCAGCAGCTCAAGTACGGGGAACACCGGGGAGCTGTTTTTT. It is translated as CASSSSTGNTGELFF.

The rearrangement uses TRBV29-1 and TRBJ2-2, with 8 bases fitting TRBD2. Germline CDR1 reads SQVTM; CDR2 reads ANQGSEA. The ends lost 4 bases at V and 4 bases at J; junction bases unmatched: 5. The CDR3 contains 14 residues. The CDR3: CSVASSGVTGELFF. CDR3 coding DNA: TGCAGCGTTGCGAGTAGCGGGGTCACCGGGGAGCTGTTTTTT.

The chain uses TRBV20-1 and TRBJ2-5; no firm D call. The CDR3 loop spans 13 amino acids. Trimming stripped 1 base from V and 2 bases from J, with 8 bases between. The germline V gene encodes CDR1 DFQATT and CDR2 SNEGSKA (reference sequence). The CDR3 is CSARVPAQETQYF. CDR3 sequence (DNA): TGCAGTGCTAGAGTCCCAGCACAAGAGACCCAGTACTTC.

This clonotype was detected only a few times. J is TRBJ1-2 and V is TRBV6-2 or TRBV6-3, with TRBD1 identical over 7 bases. The CDR3 loop spans 13 amino acids. V trimming: 6 bases; J trimming: 4 bases; junction bases outside the gene matches: 5. Germline CDR1 MNHEY, CDR2 SVGEGT. CDR3 residues: CASRSTGVYGYTF. CDR3 bases: TGTGCCAGCAGGTCTACAGGGGTCTATGGCTACACCTTC.

V usage is TRBV20-1 and J usage is TRBJ1-1; D gene ambiguous. Trimming took off 3 bases at V and 4 bases at J, with 15 bases between the two ends. Germline V gives CDR1 DFQATT, CDR2 SNEGSKA (reference sequence). CDR3 length: 14 amino acids. The CDR3 region is CSASPRIRVTEAFF. The CDR3 DNA is TGCAGTGCTAGCCCCAGGATAAGGGTCACTGAAGCTTTCTTT.

As concerns this clonotype: One base away lies a much larger clone, so this may be a sequencing read error. The V call is TRBV29-1, the J call TRBJ2-7, with 9 bases that match TRBD1. The V and J ends lost 7 bases and 8 bases, in that order; junction bases with no gene match: 9. The CDR3 contains 12 residues. Per germline, CDR1 SQVTM and CDR2 ANQGSEA. DNA of the CDR3: TGCAGCGCTCTGTCGGGACAGGGTCAGCAGTACGTC. This translates into CSALSGQGQQYV.

With regard to this clonotype: An end of the junction does not agree with germline; a read error may underlie this. The V gene is TRBV5-1, the J gene TRBJ2-1; 8 positions agree with TRBD2. Germline CDR1 is SGHRS and CDR2 is YFSETQ. The CDR3 totals 17 residues. The CDR3: CASSLATRAGVYNEQVF. In DNA, the CDR3 is TGCGCCAGCAGCTTGGCCACGCGAGCGGGAGTATACAATGAGCAGGTCTTC. Variable domain in full (rest from reference TRBV5-1 and TRBJ2-1): KAGVTQTPRYLIKTRGQQVTLSCSPISGHRSVSWYQQTPGQGLQFLFEYFSETQRNKGNFPGRFSGRQFSNSRSEMNVSTLELGDSALYLCASSLATRAGVYNEQVFGPGTRLTVL.

This chain connects TRBV6-2 or TRBV6-3 to TRBJ2-6, with D possibly TRBD2 on 5 matching bases. Germline V CDR1 and CDR2: MNHEY, SVGEGT. This CDR3 spans 19 amino acids. V was trimmed by 8 bases and J by 0 bases, leaving 23 bases between them. The CDR3: CASGRPIALQSSGANVLTF. In nucleotides, the CDR3 is TGTGCCAGCGGTCGACCGATAGCGCTACAGAGCTCTGGGGCCAACGTCCTGACTTTC.

This clonotype was observed a few times. The gene calls are TRBV2 and TRBJ2-3, with TRBD2 identical over 10 bases. The J segment lost 8 bases and the V segment lost 3 bases, leaving 11 bases of the junction unmatched. Germline CDR1 and CDR2: SNHLY and FYNNEI. The CDR3 covers 16 residues. The CDR3 spells CASSDRRTSGRATQYF. The CDR3 DNA reads TGTGCCAGCAGTGATAGAAGGACTAGCGGACGGGCTACGCAGTATTTT.

The rearrangement joins TRBV19 to TRBJ2-5, with TRBD1 matching over 10 bases. V shed 4 bases and J 5 bases; nucleotides not matched to a gene: 4. Germline CDR1 and CDR2: LNHDA and SQIVND (reference sequence). The CDR3 is 14 residues long. CDR3 nucleotides: TGTGCCAGTAGTAACCCGGGACAGGGGGAGACCCAGTACTTC. It is translated as CASSNPGQGETQYF.

For this clonotype: The junction and the germline gene differ at one end; a read error may be behind it. This chain joins TRBV2 and TRBJ1-1; D remains ambiguous. The CDR3 is 17 residues long. Germline V gene data show CDR1 as SNHLY and CDR2 as FYNNEI. CDR3 amino acids: CASSEALRGRLNSEAFF. The CDR3 DNA reads TGTGCCAGCAGTGAAGCGCTTCGTGGACGGCTGAACAGTGAAGCTTTCTTT.

This clonotype was seen a handful of times. The V call is TRBV5-1, the J call TRBJ2-5, with TRBD1 identical over 10 bases. CDR1 is SGHRS, CDR2 YFSETQ, per germline. The CDR3 is 18 residues long. With 4 bases clipped from V and 2 bases from J, the junction kept 14 bases outside the gene matches. The CDR3 loop is CASSPGGQGNVWQETQYF. Here the CDR3 DNA reads TGCGCCAGCAGCCCTGGGGGACAGGGGAACGTATGGCAAGAGACCCAGTACTTC.

The J gene is TRBJ2-7, the V gene TRBV20-1; 11 nucleotides line up with TRBD2. V was clipped by 2 bases and J by 3 bases; unmatched bases: 6. Germline V gene data show CDR1 as DFQATT and CDR2 as SNEGSKA (reference sequence). The CDR3 loop spans 15 amino acids. CDR3 DNA sequence: TGCAGTGCTAGATATAGCCTAGCGGGAGGCTACGAGCAGTACTTC. It specifies CSARYSLAGGYEQYF.

This chain links TRBV10-3 with TRBJ1-2, with a weak D call TRBD1 (6 bases). The CDR3 has 15 residues. Germline V gene lookup returns CDR1 ENHRY and CDR2 SYGVKD. Between the trimmed V and J ends, which lost 6 bases and 3 bases, there was a span of 17 bases. CDR3 in amino acids: CAISKTLTGYYGYTF. CDR3 nucleotides: TGTGCCATCAGCAAAACCTTGACAGGTTACTATGGCTACACCTTC.

This clonotype was counted between two and nine times. The CDR3 spells CAISDRDSGRSYNEQFF. For the CDR3, the DNA is TGTGCCATCAGTGATCGGGATAGCGGGAGATCCTACAATGAGCAGTTCTTC. V and J are TRBV10-3 and TRBJ2-1, with 9 bases identical to TRBD2. V shed 3 bases, J shed 1 base, and the junction held 7 bases outside the gene matches. The CDR3 length is 17 residues. CDR1 and CDR2 from the germline V gene are ENHRY and SYGVKD.

This clonotype has just a few counts. The V call is TRBV6-6, the J call TRBJ2-5, with D perhaps being TRBD1 or TRBD2 (5 bases each). Germline values: CDR1 MNHNY, CDR2 SVGAGI (reference sequence). V lost 0 bases, J lost 0 bases, and 11 bases lay in between. CDR3 length: 16 amino acids. For the CDR3, the DNA is TGTGCCAGCAGTTACTCGACGGGGCGGAACCAAGAGACCCAGTACTTC. Protein sequence: CASSYSTGRNQETQYF.

The gene calls are TRBV29-1 and TRBJ2-1, with 10 bases aligning to TRBD2. From germline, CDR1 is SQVTM and CDR2 ANQGSEA. With V trimmed by 0 bases and J by 7 bases, 9 bases remained unmatched. The CDR3 contains 16 residues. CDR3 amino acids: CSVEEIPSGSMNEQFF. Here the CDR3 DNA reads TGCAGCGTTGAAGAAATCCCTAGCGGGAGTATGAATGAGCAGTTCTTC.

The chain uses TRBV24-1 and TRBJ2-3, with 7 bases matching TRBD1. Germline CDR1 and CDR2: KGHDR and SFDVKD. CDR3 length: 15 amino acids. The ends lost 7 bases at V and 2 bases at J; junction bases unmatched: 8. CDR3 sequence: CATRAGTDPTDTQYF. The CDR3 DNA is TGTGCCACCAGAGCCGGGACAGACCCCACAGATACGCAGTATTTT.

The chain joins TRBV10-3 to TRBJ1-1; 9 nucleotides agree with TRBD1. The germline V gene has CDR1 ENHRY and CDR2 SYGVKD. Unmatched junction bases numbered 5, after V lost 11 bases and J lost 4 bases. The CDR3 spans 12 residues. The chain's CDR3 is CAAGQGSTEAFF. As DNA, the CDR3 is TGTGCCGCGGGACAGGGAAGCACTGAAGCTTTCTTT.

V gene TRBV29-1 combines with J gene TRBJ2-7; 9 bases align to TRBD2. With V trimmed by 4 bases and J by 4 bases, 5 bases remained unmatched. The CDR3 covers 13 residues. Germline CDR1 SQVTM, CDR2 ANQGSEA. The CDR3 bases are TGCAGCGTTGTAGCGGGGGCTGGATACGAGCAGTACTTC. It is translated as CSVVAGAGYEQYF.

The gene calls are TRBV12-3 or TRBV12-4 and TRBJ2-2; 7 bases map to TRBD1. Trimming at V came to 6 bases and at J to 6 bases, leaving 7 bases not matched to a gene. The CDR3 runs 14 residues. As DNA, the CDR3 is TGTGCCAGCAGCATTCGGCAGGGGGCCGGGGAGCTGTTTTTT. This codes for CASSIRQGAGELFF.

The chain employs TRBV21-1 and TRBJ2-4; the table's D call, TRBD1, has no DNA check behind it. Near its end, the DNA agrees better with TRBJ2-7, so the J call may be wrong. TRBV21-1 is a documented pseudogene. CDR3 length: 13 residues. CDR3: CASLGGGNYEQYF. The DNA for the CDR3 is TGTGCCAGCCTTGGGGGGGGGAATTACGAGCAGTACTTC.

The chain uses TRBV6-1 and TRBJ1-5, with D hard to call. The CDR3 has 19 amino acids. Germline CDR1 reads MNHNS; CDR2 reads SASEGT. The germline V and J ends were trimmed by 4 bases and 1 base, with 23 bases remaining between them. CDR3 amino acids: CASSVPLLRQAVSNQPQHF. The CDR3 DNA reads TGTGCCAGCAGTGTTCCCTTGCTCCGGCAGGCCGTCAGCAATCAGCCCCAGCATTTT.

Concerning this clonotype: One end of the junction is discordant with germline, which a read error may explain. V is TRBV29-1 and J is TRBJ1-2; 12 nucleotides line up with TRBD1. Germline V gene sequence: CDR1 SQVTM, CDR2 ANQGSEA. The CDR3 covers 17 residues. The CDR3 here is CSVEDRDRGRANFGYTF. The CDR3 coding sequence is TGCAGCGTTGAAGACCGGGACAGGGGGCGAGCTAACTTTGGCTACACCTTC.

J is TRBJ1-2 and V is TRBV6-1, with D perhaps matching TRBD1 (5 bases). This CDR3 comprises 14 residues. Germline V lookup: CDR1 MNHNS, CDR2 SASEGT. V lost 2 bases and J lost 8, with 15 bases in between. The CDR3 region is CASSEHVAGQGYTF. CDR3 DNA sequence: TGTGCCAGCAGTGAACACGTGGCAGGGCAAGGCTACACCTTC.

As for this clonotype: Given a much more abundant clone one base away, this may be a read error. The J gene is TRBJ2-3, the V gene TRBV24-1; 11 nucleotides agree with TRBD2. The CDR3 covers 14 residues. CDR1 KGHDR and CDR2 SFDVKD come from the germline V gene. V was clipped by 7 bases and J by 1 base; unmatched bases: 0. CDR3 protein: CATRGLAGTDTQYF. The DNA for the CDR3 is TGTGCCACCAGGGGACTAGCGGGCACAGATACGCAGTATTTT.